This paragraph covers one TCR beta chain sequence. Its cognate antigen is unknown. This sample was included in a study of radiation and T cells in renal cell carcinoma. On the study more broadly: Nephrectomy followed 15 Gy stereotactic body radiation by 4 weeks. Study-level points and caveats: In blood, top tumor clones expanded by 2 weeks, shrinking by 4. Without pretreatment biopsies, baseline tumor clonotype presence was undetermined.

The time point here: blood 2 weeks post-SBRT. Noted treatment: 15 Gy SBRT to primary tumor, nephrectomy 4 weeks later. Radiation-treated patients gave blood at baseline, week 2 and week 4. CDR1 is DFQATT and CDR2 is SNEGSKA in the germline V gene (reference sequence). This CDR3 contains 11 residues. V shed 5 bases and J shed 8 bases, with 12 bases lying between them. Sequenced by immunoSEQ multiplex PCR; TCRdb stores in-frame clones only, minus some. The sample carries 150,000 to 180,000 clones, roughly 90% recorded once. The V gene is TRBV20-1, the J gene TRBJ1-2; no clear D gene. Specimen: blood, collected from a patient whose treatment included radiotherapy and nephrectomy. This clonotype originated in a woman in her fifties or sixties with renal cell carcinoma. The DNA for the CDR3 is TGCAGTGCTCCCGACTTAAGGGGCTACACCTTC. Residues: CSAPDLRGYTF.